A single sample is the source of the 3 T cell receptor beta chains below, sequenced in a study of OX40 agonist ivuxolimab in advanced cancers. The assay was immunoSEQ multiplex PCR, and TCRdb's table has in-frame clones only and misses some. This table has about 58,000 clones, approximately 90% appearing once. Sequencing used CD4+ or CD8+ T cells sorted from blood, obtained in a trial of the OX40 agonist ivuxolimab. These receptors were obtained from an adult with an advanced solid tumor such as melanoma, head and neck, liver or kidney cancer.

V usage is TRBV27 and J usage is TRBJ1-1, with a tentative D call TRBD1 (5 bases). The V end was cut by 7 bases, the J end by 6 bases, with 18 bases between. This CDR3 contains 14 residues. Germline V gene data show CDR1 as MNHEY and CDR2 as SMNVEV (reference sequence). This CDR3 reads CASTRWGSEAEAFF. In DNA form, the CDR3 reads TGTGCCAGCACCCGATGGGGGAGCGAGGCTGAAGCTTTCTTT.

The chain combines TRBV2 with TRBJ2-1, with a weak D call TRBD2 (6 bases). Trimming shortened V by 4 bases and J by 4 bases, and 11 bases separated the two germline ends. CDR3 size: 14 residues. Germline V gene sequence: CDR1 SNHLY, CDR2 FYNNEI. CDR3 DNA sequence: TGTGCCAGCAGTGGGCGGGGAGGTTACAATGAGCAGTTCTTC. Protein sequence: CASSGRGGYNEQFF.

This sequence joins TRBV4-1 and TRBJ2-3, with TRBD2 identical over 10 bases. With V trimmed by 3 bases and J by 0 bases, 6 bases remained unmatched. The germline gives CDR1 MGHRA, CDR2 YSYEKL. CDR3 length: 17 amino acids. The chain's CDR3 is CASSQSSGGRSTDTQYF. The CDR3 nucleotides read TGCGCCAGCAGCCAGTCTAGCGGGGGCCGTAGCACAGATACGCAGTATTTT.